This T cell receptor beta chain emerged from a study of Ad26.COV2.S vaccination and SARS-CoV-2 variants. V dropped 0 bases and J dropped 2; count of bases not matched to a gene: 4. Germline CDR1 reads MNHEY; CDR2 reads SVGEGT. This CDR3 comprises 15 residues. Profiled with immunoSEQ multiplex PCR; TCRdb holds only in-frame clones, not every one. This table has roughly 380,000 clones, around nine tenths appearing once. Treatment described: roughly 19 received Ad26.COV2.S at low or high dose, single or two shots; about five received placebo; per-sample allocation not given. All samples were drawn on day 63, counting from the first vaccine or placebo injection. Recruitment in Boston yielded a donor of adult age, 18-55 years.

This material consisted of peripheral blood, taken in a trial of Ad26.COV2.S vaccine versus placebo. The TCR comes from a person aged 18-65 years who received the Ad26.COV2.S COVID-19 vaccine or a placebo. V is TRBV6-2 or TRBV6-3 and J is TRBJ2-7; 7 bases align to TRBD2. The CDR3 is CASSYSGGVTYEQYF. The CDR3 DNA sequence: TGTGCCAGCAGTTACTCGGGAGGGGTTACCTACGAGCAGTACTTC.